These 12 T cell receptor beta chains came from one sample sequenced in a study of control samples from healthy donors and cancer patients (dated by TCRdb to the early 2020s). The protocol used for the library was the immunoSEQ multiplex PCR assay. The immuneACCESS repertoire file appears here via TCRdb, limited to in-frame rearrangements. These files lack a portion of the clones; in checked studies, under half of the deficit traces to unresolved V genes, and the cause of the others is not known. The sample table contains approximately 230,000 clones; only one count was recorded for roughly 82% of them. Roughly 13% of the sample is in the top ten clones. Sequencing input: PBMCs. These receptor sequences come from a woman aged 55 to 70 with lung cancer.

The table lists this clone with a count of one. The chain carries TRBV19 and TRBJ1-6; D call uncertain. Looked up from germline, CDR1 is LNHDA and CDR2 is SQIVND (reference sequence). This CDR3 is built from 15 residues. Between the trimmed V and J ends, which lost 8 bases and 6 bases, there was a span of 17 bases. The chain's CDR3 is CASLDVLNRNSPLHF. CDR3 bases: TGTGCCAGTCTAGACGTACTGAACCGTAATTCACCCCTCCACTTT. Full variable domain (remainder filled in from reference TRBV19 and TRBJ1-6): DGGITQSPKYLFRKEGQNVTLSCEQNLNHDAMYWYRQDPGQGLRLIYYSQIVNDFQKGDIAEGYSVSREKKESFPLTVTSAQKNPTAFYLCASLDVLNRNSPLHFGNGTRLTVT.

This clone has a handful of counts. The V and J genes are TRBV24-1 and TRBJ2-2, with D perhaps TRBD2 (6 bases). This CDR3 has 13 amino acids. Germline CDR1 is KGHDR and CDR2 is SFDVKD. CDR3 sequence reads: CVRREEFTGELFF. The CDR3 nucleotides are TGTGTGCGGCGGGAAGAGTTCACCGGGGAGCTGTTTTTT.

This clone was picked up a small number of times. The chain uses TRBV5-1 and TRBJ1-2, with a possible D match to TRBD1 (5 bases). V was cut by 3 bases and J by 5 bases, with 14 bases left in between. Germline values: CDR1 SGHRS, CDR2 YFSETQ. The CDR3 consists of 14 residues. The CDR3 region is CASSSEGRTYGYTF. Written as DNA, the CDR3 is TGCGCCAGCAGCTCGGAGGGACGGACTTATGGCTACACCTTC.

Only a few counts were recorded for this clone. This chain joins TRBV27 and TRBJ2-5; D uncertain. The CDR3 is 14 residues long. The germline V gene encodes CDR1 MNHEY and CDR2 SMNVEV (reference sequence). Trimming pared 3 bases from V and 1 base from J, leaving 9 bases between. CDR3 sequence reads: CASSLALPQETQYF. The CDR3 bases are TGTGCCAGCAGTTTGGCCCTACCCCAAGAGACCCAGTACTTC.

The chain couples TRBV7-9 to TRBJ2-6, with D possibly being TRBD1 (6 bases). Germline V CDR1 and CDR2: SEHNR, FQNEAQ (reference sequence). This CDR3 contains 17 residues. The V end was cut by 5 bases, the J end by 0 bases, with 14 bases between. The CDR3 reads CASSRLTGSSGANVLTF. The CDR3 nucleotides are TGTGCCAGCAGCCGTCTTACAGGGAGCTCTGGGGCCAACGTCCTGACTTTC.

CDR3 coding DNA: TGTGCCAGCAGTCCCTACTCGTTGCGGGACAGGGGGTTTGTGAACACTGAAGCTTTCTTT. Residues: CASSPYSLRDRGFVNTEAFF. This rearrangement joins TRBV2 to TRBJ1-1; 11 bases align to TRBD1. This CDR3 comprises 20 residues. The ends lost 5 bases at V and 0 bases at J; junction bases unmatched: 17. Germline CDR1 reads SNHLY; CDR2 reads FYNNEI. The full variable domain, with the rest looked up from reference TRBV2 and TRBJ1-1, is EPEVTQTPSHQVTQMGQEVILRCVPISNHLYFYWYRQILGQKVEFLVSFYNNEISEKSEIFDDQFSVERPDGSNFTLKIRSTKLEDSAMYFCASSPYSLRDRGFVNTEAFFGQGTRLTVV.

This chain links TRBV11-2 with TRBJ1-2; D is uncertain. CDR1 and CDR2 (germline): SGHAT, FQNNGV. The CDR3 loop spans 13 amino acids. Trimming cost V 5 bases and J 8 bases, with 15 bases left between them. The CDR3 DNA is TGTGCCAGCAGCCCCGGTTTCAAAGGAGGCTACACCTTC. Protein product: CASSPGFKGGYTF.

The chain recombines TRBV9 with TRBJ2-1; tentatively, D is TRBD1 or TRBD2 (5 bases each). This CDR3 contains 16 residues. In germline, CDR1 is SGDLS, CDR2 YYNGEE. Trimming left V 0 bases short and J 8 bases short, with 18 bases between. CDR3 in DNA: TGTGCCAGCAGCGTAGACCGGCAAAGAGGGGTCGATGAGCAGTTCTTC. Translating gives CASSVDRQRGVDEQFF.

The table lists this clone with a few counts. The chain couples TRBV21-1 to TRBJ1-1; the table's D gene call, TRBD1, was not cross checked with the DNA. TRBV21-1 represents a pseudogene. This CDR3 spans 19 amino acids. This chain's CDR3 is CASSKTGDRPHPMNTEAFF. CDR3 nucleotide sequence: TGTGCCAGCAGCAAAACGGGGGACAGGCCACATCCCATGAACACTGAAGCTTTCTTT.

This chain joins TRBV7-9 and TRBJ1-2, with 8 bases lining up with TRBD1. The CDR3 length is 17 residues. Germline CDR1 is SEHNR and CDR2 is FQNEAQ (reference sequence). V shed 2 bases, J shed 2 bases, and the junction held 10 bases outside the gene matches. The CDR3: CASSLYGQGSLNYGYTF. The DNA for the CDR3 is TGTGCCAGCAGCTTATACGGACAGGGTTCTTTAAACTATGGCTACACCTTC.

This clone appeared once. The chain joins TRBV5-6 to TRBJ1-4; no definite D call. The V and J ends lost 3 bases and 0 bases respectively, with 15 bases between them. This CDR3 is built from 17 residues. Per germline, CDR1 SGHDT and CDR2 YYEEEE. The CDR3 reads CASSSLLTEATNEKLFF. The CDR3 coding sequence is TGTGCCAGCAGCTCCCTACTTACAGAAGCAACTAATGAAAAACTGTTTTTT.

The chain is built from TRBV19 and TRBJ2-1, with D perhaps matching TRBD2 (6 bases). There are 12 residues in the CDR3. Trimming pared 3 bases from V and 15 bases from J, leaving 15 bases between. Germline V gene sequence: CDR1 LNHDA, CDR2 SQIVND (reference sequence). In nucleotides, the CDR3 is TGTGCCAGTAGTATCCTGGAGGGTTTGCCGTTCTTC. Amino acid sequence: CASSILEGLPFF.